This TCR beta chain is drawn from a study of T cell responses to AZD1222 COVID-19 vaccine. Germline V lookup: CDR1 LNHDA, CDR2 SQIVND (reference sequence). The CDR3 spans 15 residues. V lost 2 bases and J lost 2, with 13 bases in between. TCRdb's copy holds only in-frame clones and misses some; the assay was immunoSEQ multiplex PCR. The sample contains about 140,000 clones, more than 70% of which appear only once. The sample here was peripheral blood, taken 28 days after the second AZD1222 dose. This chain uses TRBV19 with TRBJ2-7, with D perhaps TRBD2 (6 bases). The clonotype comes from an adult who received the AZD1222 COVID-19 vaccine. For the CDR3, the DNA is TGTGCCAGTAGTATAACGGGCGGGATGACCTACGAGCAGTACTTC. It yields the protein CASSITGGMTYEQYF. The complete variable domain, with remaining parts taken from reference TRBV19 and TRBJ2-7, reads DGGITQSPKYLFRKEGQNVTLSCEQNLNHDAMYWYRQDPGQGLRLIYYSQIVNDFQKGDIAEGYSVSREKKESFPLTVTSAQKNPTAFYLCASSITGGMTYEQYFGPGTRLTVT.